These T cell receptor beta chains were read from a single sample in a study of beta chain features in type 1 diabetes. The assay was immunoSEQ multiplex PCR, and TCRdb's table has in-frame clones only and misses some. The sample carries about 19,000 clones, about 50% recorded once. Material: stem cell memory CD4+ T cells from blood. These TCRs come from a man between 18 and 35 years old in good health. CDR3s include the opening cysteine and the closing phenylalanine or tryptophan. A D gene is named only where the DNA matches it firmly. Some rows have no size entry. The others give once, few or many, or a class for an expanded clone.

CDR3 DNA | CDR3 protein | J gene | V gene | D gene | clone size
TGTGCCATCAGTGAAGCGGGGACTAGCGGGGAAAATACGCAGTATTTT | CAISEAGTSGENTQYF | TRBJ2-3 | TRBV10-3 | TRBD2 | NA
TGCAGCGTTGTTGTGGCCGAGAACACTGAAGCTTTCTTT | CSVVVAENTEAFF | TRBJ1-1 | TRBV29-1 | NA | NA
TGTGCCAGCAGCTTGGGTAGCGGGGCCTACAATGAGCAGTTCTTC | CASSLGSGAYNEQFF | TRBJ2-1 | TRBV11-1 | TRBD2 | once
TGCAGCGTTGCAGGGTACGATGAAAAACTGTTTTTT | CSVAGYDEKLFF | TRBJ1-4 | TRBV29-1 | NA | once
TGTGCCAGCAGTTACAGCGCTCTTGCGAACTACGAGCAGTACTTC | CASSYSALANYEQYF | TRBJ2-7 | TRBV6-6 | NA | medium-sized
TGTGCCAGACGGGGTGCCGGACTACTTAGATATGGCTACACCTTC | CARRGAGLLRYGYTF | TRBJ1-2 | TRBV16 | NA | NA
TGTGCCAGCAGTTTACTTACTAGCGGGAGTTGGTATTTT | CASSLLTSGSWYF | TRBJ2-3 | TRBV28 | TRBD2 | few
TGTGCCAGCAGGGACGGGACAGGGACAACTTACGAGCAGTACTTC | CASRDGTGTTYEQYF | TRBJ2-7 | TRBV6-1 | TRBD1 | NA
TGTGCCAGCAGCTTATCAGCGGGCCTGAACACCGGGGAGCTGTTTTTT | CASSLSAGLNTGELFF | TRBJ2-2 | TRBV11-2 | NA | NA
TGTGCCAGCAGTTCGGGACAGGGAGGGTGGACTGAAGCTTTCTTT | CASSSGQGGWTEAFF | TRBJ1-1 | TRBV28 | TRBD1 | NA
TGTGCCAGTAGTTGGGACTTAGCTACGAATGAGCAGTTCTTC | CASSWDLATNEQFF | TRBJ2-1 | TRBV19 | NA | few
TGTGCCAGCAGTTACTCAACAGGTCTCTACGAGCAGTACTTC | CASSYSTGLYEQYF | TRBJ2-7 | TRBV6-5 | NA | NA
TGTGCCAGCACGGGACGGGGGGCTATATCCGAGCAGTACTTC | CASTGRGAISEQYF | TRBJ2-7 | TRBV7-9 | NA | NA
TGTGCCATCAGTGGGGCCGGGACAGGGGTTAATTCACCCCTCCACTTT | CAISGAGTGVNSPLHF | TRBJ1-6 | TRBV10-3 | TRBD1 | NA
TGTGCCAGCAGCTTAGCGGGGACTGGCGGGACCTACGAGCAGTACTTC | CASSLAGTGGTYEQYF | TRBJ2-7 | TRBV7-2 | NA | NA
TGCAGTGCTAGACCATCCTACGAGCAGTACTTC | CSARPSYEQYF | TRBJ2-7 | TRBV20-1 | NA | NA
TGCAGTGCTTTCCTAACCCTAGAAGCTTTCTTT | CSAFLTLEAFF | TRBJ1-1 | TRBV20-1 | NA | NA
TGTGCCAGCAGCTTATCAGGTACCATGATCTACGAGCAGTACTTC | CASSLSGTMIYEQYF | TRBJ2-7 | TRBV7-9 | NA | NA
TGCAGCGTTGTGGGGGGACAGGGGACGAATCAGCCCCAGCATTTT | CSVVGGQGTNQPQHF | TRBJ1-5 | TRBV29-1 | TRBD1 | NA
TGTGCCAGCAGTTTGAGCAGGGGGTACTACGAGCAGTACTTC | CASSLSRGYYEQYF | TRBJ2-7 | TRBV28 | TRBD1 | NA
TGTGCCAGCAGTGTAGAGTACACCGGGGAGCTGTTTTTT | CASSVEYTGELFF | TRBJ2-2 | TRBV7-3 | NA | NA
TGCGCCAGCAAGAACCGACAGGACCTAGGGGAGCAGTACTTC | CASKNRQDLGEQYF | TRBJ2-5 | TRBV5-1 | NA | NA
TGTGCCAGCAGCCCTGGAGGGAGCTCCTACGAGCAGTACTTC | CASSPGGSSYEQYF | TRBJ2-7 | TRBV7-3 | NA | NA
TGTGCCAGCAGCTTTTATAACACCGGGGAGCTGTTTTTT | CASSFYNTGELFF | TRBJ2-2 | TRBV9 | NA | few
TGCGCCAGCACTGCGGGACAGAGCTACAATGAGCAGTTCTTC | CASTAGQSYNEQFF | TRBJ2-1 | TRBV5-1 | NA | few
TGTGCCTGGAGCGGAGGGTCGGGCACCATATATTTT | CAWSGGSGTIYF | TRBJ1-3 | TRBV30 | NA | NA
TGCGCCAGCAGCTCCATTGCGACAGAAACTTACTCTGGGGCCAACGTCCTGACTTTC | CASSSIATETYSGANVLTF | TRBJ2-6 | TRBV5-1 | NA | NA
TGTGCCAGCAGTGACAGCGGGGGAGACGGGGAGCTGTTTTTT | CASSDSGGDGELFF | TRBJ2-2 | TRBV6-1 | TRBD2 | NA
TGTGCCTGGAGGGCGACAATTACTTTCTCCTACAATGAGCAGTTCTTC | CAWRATITFSYNEQFF | TRBJ2-1 | TRBV30 | NA | NA
TGCGCCAGTGCCACAGGAACTCTCACAGATACGCAGTATTTT | CASATGTLTDTQYF | TRBJ2-3 | TRBV5-1 | NA | few
TGTGCCAGCAGCTTGGACAGTACCTTAAACAATGAGCAGTTCTTC | CASSLDSTLNNEQFF | TRBJ2-1 | TRBV11-2 | NA | NA
TGTGCCAGCAGTTACGGGGGCCTCCAAGAGACCCAGTACTTC | CASSYGGLQETQYF | TRBJ2-5 | TRBV6-5 | NA | NA
TGTGCCAGCAGTTTAGTGGGTTCGGGGGAAGATGAGCAGTACTTC | CASSLVGSGEDEQYF | TRBJ2-7 | TRBV28 | NA | NA
TGTGCCAGCAGCTTAGTGGCGGGAGAAGCCTACGAGCAGTACTTC | CASSLVAGEAYEQYF | TRBJ2-7 | TRBV7-2 | TRBD2 | few
TGTGCCAGCAGTCCTCCAGCTAGCATCACAAAATTATACTCCTACGAGCAGTACTTC | CASSPPASITKLYSYEQYF | TRBJ2-7 | TRBV28 | NA | NA
TGTGCCAGCAGTTTGGGGGGGGATAGGGGTCAGCCCCAGCGTTTT | CASSLGGDRGQPQRF | TRBJ1-5 | TRBV28 | NA | NA
TGTGCCAGCTCACCTCAGGACAGGATCTATGGCTACACCTTC | CASSPQDRIYGYTF | TRBJ1-2 | TRBV18 | TRBD1 | NA
TGTGCCAGCAGCTTCTCGTACGAGCAGTACTTC | CASSFSYEQYF | TRBJ2-7 | TRBV13 | NA | few
TGTGCCAGCAGTCCCGGACAGGGCGGTGAGCAGTTCTTC | CASSPGQGGEQFF | TRBJ2-1 | TRBV28 | TRBD1 | NA
TGTGCCAGCAGCGGTACCCGACAGGGAGCGCGCGATGAGCAGTTCTTC | CASSGTRQGARDEQFF | TRBJ2-1 | TRBV11-2 | TRBD1 | NA
TGTGCCAGCAGCTTACAGGTGACTACGAACAATGAGCAGTTCTTC | CASSLQVTTNNEQFF | TRBJ2-1 | TRBV7-2 | NA | few
TGTGCCAGCAGTAGGCGGGACAGCAATGAGCAGTTCTTC | CASSRRDSNEQFF | TRBJ2-1 | TRBV27 | NA | few
TGTGCCAGCAGTTATCAGGGGGCGAGTCAGCCCCAGCATTTT | CASSYQGASQPQHF | TRBJ1-5 | TRBV28 | TRBD1 | NA
TGTGCCAGCTCACCCAATTCGGGTGGCAATCAGCCCCAGCATTTT | CASSPNSGGNQPQHF | TRBJ1-5 | TRBV28 | NA | NA
TGTGCCAGCCCCCCAGGACAGGGGGTTTACAATGAGCAGTTCTTC | CASPPGQGVYNEQFF | TRBJ2-1 | TRBV7-8 | TRBD1 | few
TGTGCCAGCAGCTCCGGGACAGCACCCCCCTACGAGCAGTACTTC | CASSSGTAPPYEQYF | TRBJ2-7 | TRBV7-2 | TRBD1 | few
TGTGCCAGCAGCCTCCCGAACAGGCCCTACGAGCAGTACTTC | CASSLPNRPYEQYF | TRBJ2-7 | TRBV7-2 | NA | NA
TGTGCCAGCACCCAGACAAGGACAGGGGAGAACACTGAAGCTTTCTTT | CASTQTRTGENTEAFF | TRBJ1-1 | TRBV28 | TRBD1 | few
TGTGCCAGCAGCTTAGTACCCTCGGGGGACACTGAAGCTTTCTTT | CASSLVPSGDTEAFF | TRBJ1-1 | TRBV7-2 | NA | NA
TGTGCCAGCAGTACCCAGGGGGACTCTCCCTACGAGCAGTGCTTC | CASSTQGDSPYEQCF | TRBJ2-7 | TRBV28 | NA | NA
TGTGCCAGCAGTTCCAGCCAGGGACAGGGGACAGAGCAGTTCTTC | CASSSSQGQGTEQFF | TRBJ2-1 | TRBV27 | TRBD1 | NA
TGTGCCAGCAGCGTACTAGCGGGAGGGGTAAATGAGCAGTTCTTC | CASSVLAGGVNEQFF | TRBJ2-1 | TRBV7-9 | TRBD2 | NA